These 5 T cell receptor beta chains share one sample of origin, sequenced in a study of T-cell reconstitution after alpha-beta-depleted transplantation in children. Construction of the TCRbeta library involved unique molecular identifiers. TCRdb analysed the PCR reads with MiXCR anew, one entry per CDR3 protein. The sample holds hundreds of thousands of distinct CDR3 sequences, roughly 13% seen once. Sequenced here: PBMCs, mostly from graft donor cells, sampled 360 days after TCRalphabeta/CD19-depleted stem cell transplant. These receptors came from a male patient between 10 and 17 years old who had a stem cell transplant for acute myeloid leukemia, so the T cells may come from the graft donor.

This clonotype appeared many times. The rearrangement uses TRBV14 and TRBJ2-3, with D possibly TRBD2 on 5 matching bases. CDR3 length: 18 amino acids. Trimming removed 3 bases at V and 2 bases at J, with 21 bases between. CDR1 and CDR2 from the germline V gene are SGHDN and FVKESK. The CDR3 protein is CASSHGLSDLFPTDTQYF. CDR3 bases: TGTGCCAGCAGCCACGGACTCTCAGACCTATTCCCCACAGATACGCAGTATTTT.

At least ten counts were recorded for this clonotype. The rearrangement joins TRBV25-1 to TRBJ2-1; 7 positions agree with TRBD2. The junction had 6 bases not matched to a gene; V was cut back by 5 bases and J by 5 bases. This CDR3 contains 14 residues. Germline CDR1 reads MGHDK; CDR2 reads SYGVNS. This CDR3 reads CASSTETSNNEQFF. CDR3 bases: TGTGCCAGCAGTACAGAGACTAGCAACAATGAGCAGTTCTTC.

This clonotype has ten or more counts. The chain combines TRBV29-1 with TRBJ2-3; D unresolved. With 3 bases removed from V and 6 bases from J, the gap between germline ends came to 10 bases. The CDR3 runs 12 residues. From germline, CDR1 is SQVTM and CDR2 ANQGSEA. The CDR3 DNA follows: TGCAGCGTTGACCCGCGATCGGATACGCAGTATTTT. Translating gives CSVDPRSDTQYF.

This clonotype was counted between two and nine times. The chain employs TRBV29-1 and TRBJ1-2; D remains unclear. Germline V gene data show CDR1 as SQVTM and CDR2 as ANQGSEA. This CDR3 region has 14 residues. V lost 3 bases and J 0 bases, leaving 11 bases between the germline ends. The CDR3 nucleotides are TGCAGCGTTGACGGGCAGGCGTCTAACTATGGCTACACCTTC. Translating it yields CSVDGQASNYGYTF.

There are many counts of this clonotype. The chain has TRBV9 and TRBJ1-6; D might be TRBD1 (6 bases). With 7 bases removed from V and 0 bases from J, the gap between germline ends came to 8 bases. CDR3 size: 14 residues. Germline V gene sequence: CDR1 SGDLS, CDR2 YYNGEE. This CDR3 reads CASGGGSYNSPLHF. Written as DNA, the CDR3 is TGTGCCAGCGGAGGGGGCTCCTATAATTCACCCCTCCACTTT.